This T cell receptor beta chain derives from a study of blood T cell repertoires in COVID-19. About the study: Both acute and convalescent COVID-19 samples were obtained from the United States, Italy and Spain. PBMCs, B-cell-depleted T cells, or T cells provided the cDNA or gDNA that made up the material.

The CDR3 consists of 16 residues. V was cut by 4 bases and J by 1 base, with 16 bases left in between. Germline values: CDR1 KGHSH, CDR2 LQKENI. Per the original methods: From reference gene primer amplification, estimates of nucleated cell counts were derived. Produced via immunoSEQ multiplex PCR; TCRdb's table is partial and in-frame only. V and J calls and clone size come straight from that table; D and trimming were deduced from the DNA. Of 100,000 to 140,000 clones listed, roughly 80% are singletons. The rearrangement links TRBV18 to TRBJ2-5; D is perhaps TRBD1 (6 bases). Sequenced material: peripheral blood. The TCR originated in a human donor in a cohort sampled during active COVID-19. DNA of the CDR3: TGTGCCAGCTCACTACGCCAAGGACAGAGCCAAGAGACCCAGTACTTC. Encoded protein: CASSLRQGQSQETQYF.